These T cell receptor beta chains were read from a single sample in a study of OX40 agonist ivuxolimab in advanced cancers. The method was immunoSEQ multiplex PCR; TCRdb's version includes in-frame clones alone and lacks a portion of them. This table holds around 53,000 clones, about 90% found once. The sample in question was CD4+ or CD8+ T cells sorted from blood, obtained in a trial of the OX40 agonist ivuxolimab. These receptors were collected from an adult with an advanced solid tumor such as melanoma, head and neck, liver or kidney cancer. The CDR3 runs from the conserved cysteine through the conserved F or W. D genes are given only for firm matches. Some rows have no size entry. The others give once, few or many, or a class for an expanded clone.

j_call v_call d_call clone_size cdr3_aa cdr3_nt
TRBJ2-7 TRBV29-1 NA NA CSVEDLADDEQYF TGCAGCGTTGAAGATTTGGCCGATGACGAGCAGTACTTC
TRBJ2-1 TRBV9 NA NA CASSITADTYNEQFF TGTGCCAGCAGCATCACAGCTGACACCTACAATGAGCAGTTCTTC
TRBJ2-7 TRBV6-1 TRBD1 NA CARTGGGVLNEQYF TGTGCCAGAACAGGGGGTGGTGTCCTCAACGAGCAGTACTTC
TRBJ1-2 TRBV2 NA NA CASSVQVGGNYGYTF TGTGCCAGCAGTGTGCAAGTGGGGGGTAACTATGGCTACACCTTC
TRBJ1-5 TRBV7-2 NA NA CASSLGVAGNQPQHF TGTGCCAGCAGCTTAGGGGTCGCGGGCAATCAGCCCCAGCATTTT
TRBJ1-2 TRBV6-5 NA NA CASSDLGHAGYTF TGTGCCAGCAGTGATCTGGGACACGCTGGCTACACCTTC
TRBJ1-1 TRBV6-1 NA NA CATKGKTFTEAFF TGTGCCACTAAGGGAAAAACTTTCACTGAAGCTTTCTTT
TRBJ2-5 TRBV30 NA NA CAWSVGNRLQETQYF TGTGCCTGGAGTGTGGGAAACAGGTTACAAGAGACCCAGTACTTC
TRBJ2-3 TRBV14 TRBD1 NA CASSQRTGVTDTQYF TGTGCCAGCAGCCAAAGGACAGGGGTTACAGATACGCAGTATTTT
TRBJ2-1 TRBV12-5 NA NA CASGLTSNEQFF TGTGCTAGTGGTTTGACGAGCAATGAGCAGTTCTTC
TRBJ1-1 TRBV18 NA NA CASSKQDSDTEAFF TGTGCCAGCTCAAAACAGGATTCGGACACTGAAGCTTTCTTT
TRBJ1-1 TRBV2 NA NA CASSERVQGQAEAFF TGTGCCAGCAGTGAACGGGTACAGGGCCAGGCTGAAGCTTTCTTT
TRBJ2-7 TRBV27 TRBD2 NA CASSRAAWGGNRYEQYF TGTGCCAGCAGTCGCGCAGCGTGGGGGGGTAATAGGTACGAGCAGTACTTC
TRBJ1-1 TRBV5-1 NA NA CASSTTVRRKGAEAFF TGCGCCAGCAGTACAACGGTCCGAAGGAAGGGGGCTGAAGCTTTCTTT
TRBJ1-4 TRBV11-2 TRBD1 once CASSFQGASGEKLFF TGTGCCAGCAGTTTCCAGGGGGCTTCGGGTGAAAAACTGTTTTTT
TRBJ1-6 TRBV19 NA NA CASSIGGASYNSPLHF TGTGCCAGTAGTATAGGCGGGGCGTCCTATAATTCACCCCTCCACTTT
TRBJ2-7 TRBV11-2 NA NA CASSLLARNEQYF TGTGCCAGCAGCCTCCTTGCCCGTAACGAGCAGTACTTC
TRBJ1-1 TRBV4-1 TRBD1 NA CASSQDQGQGVNTEAFF TGCGCCAGCAGCCAAGATCAAGGACAGGGTGTGAACACTGAAGCTTTCTTT
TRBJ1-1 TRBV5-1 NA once CASSLNQGSGEAFF TGCGCCAGCAGCCTTAATCAGGGGTCTGGTGAAGCTTTCTTT
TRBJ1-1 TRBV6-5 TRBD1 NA CASSPQNRQGTEAFF TGTGCCAGCAGTCCACAAAATAGACAGGGCACTGAAGCTTTCTTT
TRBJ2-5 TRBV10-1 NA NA CASSVPLETQYF TGCGCCAGCAGTGTCCCCCTTGAGACCCAGTACTTC
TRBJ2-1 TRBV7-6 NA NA CASSLRANEQFF TGTGCCAGCAGCCTTAGGGCCAATGAGCAGTTCTTC
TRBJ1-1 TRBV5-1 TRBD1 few CASSWQGANTEAFF TGCGCCAGCAGCTGGCAGGGGGCGAATACTGAAGCTTTCTTT
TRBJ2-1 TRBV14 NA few CASSQVRWNEQFF TGTGCCAGCAGCCAAGTAAGGTGGAATGAGCAGTTCTTC
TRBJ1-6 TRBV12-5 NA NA CASGLDYNSPLHF TGTGCTAGTGGTTTGGATTATAATTCACCCCTCCACTTT